Described below is a single T cell receptor beta chain sequence and its context. Its antigen is undetermined. This entry belongs to a study of cytomegalovirus exposure and HLA in healthy donors. Amplification used 60 Vbeta primers and 13 Jbeta primers. Profiling relied on immunoSEQ multiplex PCR, and the TCRdb table lists in-frame clones only, not all of them. The sample lists about 150,000 clones; 80% to 90% were seen once. Overall study results and limits: Productive status was seen about 90% or about 30% of the time for most TCR beta V segments in an earlier analysis.

V lost 6 bases and J lost 5; bases outside the gene matches: 5. The CDR3 consists of 13 residues. Germline V gene sequence: CDR1 SQVTM, CDR2 ANQGSEA. The chain carries TRBV29-1 and TRBJ1-2; 11 bases line up with TRBD1. Sequencing was carried out using PBMCs. This receptor was obtained from a man under 40 in good health and CMV-seropositive. This chain's CDR3 is CSVYRDRGYGYTF. The CDR3 DNA reads as TGCAGCGTGTACCGGGACAGGGGGTATGGCTACACCTTC.